Here is one TCR beta chain with its context. Original analysis: Reference gene primer amplification gave estimated nucleated cell counts. Data came from immunoSEQ multiplex PCR; TCRdb stores just in-frame clones and leaves some out. That table is the source of V, J and clone size, and D and trimming were worked out from the DNA. The repertoire consists of approximately 210,000 clones, with about 84% occurring once and the leading ten covering roughly 4.3%. Germline CDR1 reads MGHRA; CDR2 reads YSYEKL. Unmatched junction bases numbered 2, after V lost 0 bases and J lost 4 bases. The CDR3 is 14 amino acids. This entry belongs to a study of blood T cell repertoires in COVID-19.

The chain carries TRBV4-1 and TRBJ1-2; 7 nucleotides align to TRBD1. Sequences were obtained from PBMCs or T cells enriched from blood (not recorded which). The clonotype comes from a man under 40 with acute COVID-19. The CDR3 DNA sequence: TGCGCCAGCAGCCAAGAAACAGGGGCCTATGGCTACACCTTC. Its protein product is CASSQETGAYGYTF.